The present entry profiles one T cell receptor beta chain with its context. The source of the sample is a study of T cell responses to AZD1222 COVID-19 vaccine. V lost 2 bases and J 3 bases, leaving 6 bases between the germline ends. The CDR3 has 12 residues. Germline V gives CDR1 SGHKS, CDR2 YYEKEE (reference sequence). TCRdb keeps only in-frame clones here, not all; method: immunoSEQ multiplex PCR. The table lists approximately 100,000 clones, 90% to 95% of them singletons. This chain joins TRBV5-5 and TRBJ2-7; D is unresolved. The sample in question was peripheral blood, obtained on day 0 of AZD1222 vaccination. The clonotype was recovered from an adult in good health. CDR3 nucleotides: TGTGCCAGCAGCTTTCAGGTCTACGAGCAGTACTTC. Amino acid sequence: CASSFQVYEQYF.